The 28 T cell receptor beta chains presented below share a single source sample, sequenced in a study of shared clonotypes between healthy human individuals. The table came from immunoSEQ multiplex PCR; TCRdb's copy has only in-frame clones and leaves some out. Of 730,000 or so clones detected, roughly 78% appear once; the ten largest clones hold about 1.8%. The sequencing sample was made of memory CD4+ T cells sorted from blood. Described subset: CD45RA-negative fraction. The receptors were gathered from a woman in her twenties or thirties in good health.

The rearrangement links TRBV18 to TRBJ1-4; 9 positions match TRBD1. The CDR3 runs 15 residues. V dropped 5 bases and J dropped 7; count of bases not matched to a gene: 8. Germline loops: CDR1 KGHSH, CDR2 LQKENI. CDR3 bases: TGTGCCAGCTCAAGGGGGACAGGGTCCGGTGAAAAACTGTTTTTT. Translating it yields CASSRGTGSGEKLFF.

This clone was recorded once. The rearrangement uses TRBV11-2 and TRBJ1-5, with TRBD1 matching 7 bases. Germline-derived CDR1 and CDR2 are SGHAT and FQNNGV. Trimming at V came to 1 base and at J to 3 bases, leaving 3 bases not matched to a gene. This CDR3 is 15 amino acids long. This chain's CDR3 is CASSLATGYNQPQHF. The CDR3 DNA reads TGTGCCAGCAGCTTAGCGACAGGGTACAATCAGCCCCAGCATTTT.

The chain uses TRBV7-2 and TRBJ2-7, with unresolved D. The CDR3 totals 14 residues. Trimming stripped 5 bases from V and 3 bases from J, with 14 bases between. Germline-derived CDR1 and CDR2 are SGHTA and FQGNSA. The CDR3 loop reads CASSPGLTHYEQYF. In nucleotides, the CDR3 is TGTGCCAGCAGCCCTGGGTTAACCCACTACGAGCAGTACTTC.

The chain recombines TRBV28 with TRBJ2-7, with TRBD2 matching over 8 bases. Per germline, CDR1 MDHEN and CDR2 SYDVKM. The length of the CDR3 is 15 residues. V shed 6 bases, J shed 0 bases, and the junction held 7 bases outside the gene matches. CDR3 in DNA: TGTGCCAGCAGCCCAGCTCTAGCGGGCTCCTACGAGCAGTACTTC. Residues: CASSPALAGSYEQYF.

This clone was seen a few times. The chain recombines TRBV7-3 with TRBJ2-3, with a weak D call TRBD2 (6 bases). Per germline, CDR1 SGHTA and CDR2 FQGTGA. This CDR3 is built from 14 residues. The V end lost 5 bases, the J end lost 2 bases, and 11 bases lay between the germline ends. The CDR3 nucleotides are TGTGCCAGCAGCGGGGGACTTCTCACAGATACGCAGTATTTT. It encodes CASSGGLLTDTQYF.

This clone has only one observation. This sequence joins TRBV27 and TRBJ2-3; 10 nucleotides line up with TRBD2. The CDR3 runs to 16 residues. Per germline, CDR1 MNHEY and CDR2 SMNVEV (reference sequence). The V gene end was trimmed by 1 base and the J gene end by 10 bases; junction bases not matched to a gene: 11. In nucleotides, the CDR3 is TGTGCCAGCAGTTTATTGCCTAGCGGGAGAAATAGTCCGCAGTATTTT. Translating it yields CASSLLPSGRNSPQYF.

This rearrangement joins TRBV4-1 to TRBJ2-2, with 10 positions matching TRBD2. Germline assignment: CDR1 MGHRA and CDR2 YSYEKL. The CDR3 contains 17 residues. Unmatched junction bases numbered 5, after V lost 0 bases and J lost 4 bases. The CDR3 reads CASSQEILAGVTGELFF. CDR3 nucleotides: TGCGCCAGCAGCCAAGAAATCCTAGCGGGAGTCACCGGGGAGCTGTTTTTT.

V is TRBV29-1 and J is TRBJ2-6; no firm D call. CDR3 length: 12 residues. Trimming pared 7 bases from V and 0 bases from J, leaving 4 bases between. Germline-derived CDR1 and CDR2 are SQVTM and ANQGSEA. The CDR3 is CSAYSGANVLTF. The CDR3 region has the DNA TGCAGCGCCTACTCTGGGGCCAACGTCCTGACTTTC.

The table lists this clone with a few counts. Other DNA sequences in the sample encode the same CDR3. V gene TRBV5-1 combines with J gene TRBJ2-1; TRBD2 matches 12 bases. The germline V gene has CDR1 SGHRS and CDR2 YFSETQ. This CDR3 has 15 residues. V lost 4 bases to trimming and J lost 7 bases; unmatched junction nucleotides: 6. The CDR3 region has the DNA TGCGCCAGCAGCAGCGGACTAGCGGGAACTAATGAGCAGTTCTTC. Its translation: CASSSGLAGTNEQFF. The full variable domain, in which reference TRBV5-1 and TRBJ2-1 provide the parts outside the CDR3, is KAGVTQTPRYLIKTRGQQVTLSCSPISGHRSVSWYQQTPGQGLQFLFEYFSETQRNKGNFPGRFSGRQFSNSRSEMNVSTLELGDSALYLCASSSGLAGTNEQFFGPGTRLTVL.

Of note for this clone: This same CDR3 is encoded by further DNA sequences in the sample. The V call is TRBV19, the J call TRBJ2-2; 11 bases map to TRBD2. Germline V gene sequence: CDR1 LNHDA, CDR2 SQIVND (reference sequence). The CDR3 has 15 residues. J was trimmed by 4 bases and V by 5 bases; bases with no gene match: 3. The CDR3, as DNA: TGTGCCAGTAGTCCCGGGACTAGCGGCACCGGGGAGCTGTTTTTT. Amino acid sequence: CASSPGTSGTGELFF.

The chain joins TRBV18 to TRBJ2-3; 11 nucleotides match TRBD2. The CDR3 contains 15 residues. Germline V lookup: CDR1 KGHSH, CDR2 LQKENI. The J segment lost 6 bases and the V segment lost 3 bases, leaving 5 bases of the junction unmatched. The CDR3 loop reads CASSPLAGGPDTQYF. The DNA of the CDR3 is TGTGCCAGCTCACCGTTAGCGGGAGGGCCGGATACGCAGTATTTT.

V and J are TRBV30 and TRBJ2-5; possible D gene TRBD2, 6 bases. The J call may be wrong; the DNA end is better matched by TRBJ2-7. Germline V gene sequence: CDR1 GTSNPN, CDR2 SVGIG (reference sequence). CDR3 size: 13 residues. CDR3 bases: TGTGCCTGGAACAAGCGGGCCCTCTACGAGCAGTACTTC. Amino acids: CAWNKRALYEQYF.

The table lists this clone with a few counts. In DNA form, the CDR3 reads TGTGCCAGCAGCCCCGGAGTAGGATCTCCTGGCTACACCTTC. Protein sequence: CASSPGVGSPGYTF. The V gene is TRBV2, the J gene TRBJ1-2; D unresolved. CDR3 length: 14 amino acids. Trimming cost V 6 bases and J 7 bases, with 18 bases left between them. The germline V gene encodes CDR1 SNHLY and CDR2 FYNNEI.

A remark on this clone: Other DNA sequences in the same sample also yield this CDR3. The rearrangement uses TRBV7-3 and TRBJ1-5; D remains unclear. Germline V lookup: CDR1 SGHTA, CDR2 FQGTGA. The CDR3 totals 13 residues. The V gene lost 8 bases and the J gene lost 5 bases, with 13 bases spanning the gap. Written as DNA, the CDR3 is TGTGCCAGCTCCCCTACAGCAGATCAGCCCCAGCATTTT. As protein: CASSPTADQPQHF.

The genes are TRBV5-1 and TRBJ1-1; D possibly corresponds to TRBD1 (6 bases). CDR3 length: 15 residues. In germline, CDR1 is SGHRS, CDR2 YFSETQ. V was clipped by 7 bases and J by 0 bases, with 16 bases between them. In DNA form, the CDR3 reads TGCGCCAGCGCCAACGGACAGACGCTGAACACTGAAGCTTTCTTT. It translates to CASANGQTLNTEAFF.

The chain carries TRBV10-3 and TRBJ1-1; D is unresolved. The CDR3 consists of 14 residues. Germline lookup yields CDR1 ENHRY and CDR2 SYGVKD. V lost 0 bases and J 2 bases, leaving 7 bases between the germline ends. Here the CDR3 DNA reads TGTGCCATCAGTGAGTCGAACGGTAACACTGAAGCTTTCTTT. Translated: CAISESNGNTEAFF.

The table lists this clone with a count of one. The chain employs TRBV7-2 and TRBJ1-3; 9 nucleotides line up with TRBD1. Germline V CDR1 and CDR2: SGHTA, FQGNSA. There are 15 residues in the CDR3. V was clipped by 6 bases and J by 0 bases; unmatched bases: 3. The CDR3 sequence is CASRTTGGSGNTIYF. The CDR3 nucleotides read TGTGCCAGCAGAACGACAGGGGGCTCTGGAAACACCATATATTTT.

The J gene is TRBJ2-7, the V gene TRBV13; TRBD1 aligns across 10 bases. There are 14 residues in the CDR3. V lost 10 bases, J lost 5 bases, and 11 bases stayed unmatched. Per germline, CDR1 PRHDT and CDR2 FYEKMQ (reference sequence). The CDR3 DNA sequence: TGTGCCAAAAGAAACGGGACAGGGGTACACGAGCAGTACTTC. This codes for CAKRNGTGVHEQYF.

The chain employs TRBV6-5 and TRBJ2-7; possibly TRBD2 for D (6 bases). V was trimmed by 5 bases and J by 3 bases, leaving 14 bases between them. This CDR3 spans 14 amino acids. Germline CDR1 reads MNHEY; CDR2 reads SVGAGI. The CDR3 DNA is TGTGCCAGCAGTACCGGCGGGGCGAACTACGAGCAGTACTTC. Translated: CASSTGGANYEQYF.

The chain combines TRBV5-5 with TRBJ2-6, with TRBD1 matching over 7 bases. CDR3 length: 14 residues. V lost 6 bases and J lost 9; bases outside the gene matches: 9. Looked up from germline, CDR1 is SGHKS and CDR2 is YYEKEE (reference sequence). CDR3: CASTSVGQHNVLTF. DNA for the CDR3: TGTGCCAGCACCTCCGTGGGACAGCACAACGTCCTGACTTTC.

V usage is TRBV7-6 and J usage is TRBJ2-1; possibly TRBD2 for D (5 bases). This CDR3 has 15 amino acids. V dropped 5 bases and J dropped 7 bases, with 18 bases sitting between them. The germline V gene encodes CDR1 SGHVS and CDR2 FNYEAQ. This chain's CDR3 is CASSTYGGRGNEQFF. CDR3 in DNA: TGTGCCAGCAGCACTTACGGAGGACGGGGAAATGAGCAGTTCTTC.

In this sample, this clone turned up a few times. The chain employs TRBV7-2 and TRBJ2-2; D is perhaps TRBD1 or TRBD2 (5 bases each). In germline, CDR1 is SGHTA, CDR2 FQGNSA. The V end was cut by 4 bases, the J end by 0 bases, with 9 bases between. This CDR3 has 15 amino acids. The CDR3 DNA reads TGTGCCAGCAGCTGGGACGTGACGAACACCGGGGAGCTGTTTTTT. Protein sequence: CASSWDVTNTGELFF.

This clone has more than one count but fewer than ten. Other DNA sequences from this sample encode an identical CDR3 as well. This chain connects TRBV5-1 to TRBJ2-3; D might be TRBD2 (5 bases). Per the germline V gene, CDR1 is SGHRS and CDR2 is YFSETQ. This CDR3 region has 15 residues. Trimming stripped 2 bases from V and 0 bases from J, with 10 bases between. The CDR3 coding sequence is TGCGCCAGCAGCTTCGGTAGGACTAGCACAGATACGCAGTATTTT. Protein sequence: CASSFGRTSTDTQYF.

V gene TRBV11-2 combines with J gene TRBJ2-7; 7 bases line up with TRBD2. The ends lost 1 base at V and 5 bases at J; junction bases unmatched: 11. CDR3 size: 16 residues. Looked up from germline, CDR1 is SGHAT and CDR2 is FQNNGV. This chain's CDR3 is CASSLVGGGRQNEQYF. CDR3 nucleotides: TGTGCCAGCAGCTTAGTTGGTGGCGGGAGACAGAACGAGCAGTACTTC.

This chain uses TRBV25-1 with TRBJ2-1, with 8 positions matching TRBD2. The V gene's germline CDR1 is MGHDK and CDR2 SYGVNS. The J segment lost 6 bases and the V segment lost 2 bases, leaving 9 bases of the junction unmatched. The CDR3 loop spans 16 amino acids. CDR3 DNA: TGTGCCAGCAGTGAAGCCTCGGGAGGGCCGCCCAATGAGCAGTTCTTC. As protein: CASSEASGGPPNEQFF.

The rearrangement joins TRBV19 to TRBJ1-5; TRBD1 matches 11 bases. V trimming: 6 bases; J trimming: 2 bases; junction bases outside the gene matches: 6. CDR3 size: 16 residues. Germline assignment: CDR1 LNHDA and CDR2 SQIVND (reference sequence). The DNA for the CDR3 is TGTGCCAGTAGCCGGGGACAGGGGGGTGGCAATCAGCCCCAGCATTTT. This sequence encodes CASSRGQGGGNQPQHF.

The CDR3 bases are TGTGCCAGTAGTATAGTGGGGACTAGCGTAGCCCCCTACAATGAGCAGTTCTTC. Its translation is CASSIVGTSVAPYNEQFF. This chain links TRBV19 with TRBJ2-1, with 10 bases lining up with TRBD2. J lost 2 bases, V lost 1 base, and 8 bases had no gene match. Per the germline V gene, CDR1 is LNHDA and CDR2 is SQIVND (reference sequence). CDR3 size: 18 residues.

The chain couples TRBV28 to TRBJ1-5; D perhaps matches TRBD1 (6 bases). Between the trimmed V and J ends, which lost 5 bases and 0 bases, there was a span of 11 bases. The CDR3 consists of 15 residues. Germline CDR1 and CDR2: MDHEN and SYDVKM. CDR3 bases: TGTGCCAGCAGTCCCTCACAGGGTAGCAATCAGCCCCAGCATTTT. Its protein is CASSPSQGSNQPQHF.